This T cell receptor beta chain originates from a study of blood T cell repertoires in COVID-19. In the study overall: The study drew acute and convalescent COVID-19 samples from the United States, Italy and Spain.

The germline CDR1 and CDR2 sequences are SGHRS and YFSETQ. Trimming took 4 bases from V and 2 from J; bases not matched to a gene: 5. The CDR3 covers 14 residues. Assay: immunoSEQ multiplex PCR; the TCRdb copy retains only in-frame clones and omits some. The sample holds 95,000 to 100,000 clones; approximately 84% are singletons and the top ten take 15% to 20%. The sequencing input was peripheral blood. The origin of this receptor is a woman aged 55-70 years with acute or convalescent COVID-19. This chain links TRBV5-1 with TRBJ2-7; 8 positions match TRBD2. The CDR3 DNA reads as TGCGCCAGCAGCCCAGGGACTAGAACCTACGAGCAGTACTTC. This codes for CASSPGTRTYEQYF.